Below are 14 T cell receptor beta chains sequenced from a single sample in a study of T cell responses to AZD1222 COVID-19 vaccine (dated by TCRdb to 2020 to 2022). The sample's time point label, decoded: baseline before first vaccination. The library was obtained by the immunoSEQ multiplex PCR assay. TCRdb carries this immuneACCESS record with in-frame sequences only. Its versions omit some clonotypes, under half of them owing to an unresolved V gene in the studies checked, with the rest unexplained. The sample data list 95,000 to 110,000 clones, and roughly 90% of these were observed just once. In total, the top ten clones hold 3.5% to 4.5% of the sample. Material: peripheral blood, obtained on day 0 of AZD1222 vaccination. The source of these receptors is an adult in good health.

The chain carries TRBV10-2 and TRBJ2-2; TRBD2 matches at 12 bases. Trimming took 3 bases from V and 2 from J; bases not matched to a gene: 4. The CDR3 runs to 17 residues. CDR1 WSHSY and CDR2 SAAADI come from the germline V gene. In DNA form, the CDR3 reads TGCGCCAGCAGTGATCCTAGCGGGGGGGCAAACACCGGGGAGCTGTTTTTT. This codes for CASSDPSGGANTGELFF.

The chain has TRBV7-3 and TRBJ1-6; 7 bases agree with TRBD1. The germline gives CDR1 SGHTA, CDR2 FQGTGA. This CDR3 spans 13 amino acids. The ends lost 5 bases at V and 6 bases at J; junction bases unmatched: 1. The CDR3 sequence is CASSRQGNSPLHF. Here the CDR3 DNA reads TGTGCCAGCAGCCGACAGGGTAATTCACCCCTCCACTTT.

The genes are TRBV5-4 and TRBJ2-6; TRBD2 might be the D (6 bases). The germline CDR1 and CDR2 sequences are SGHNT and YYREEE (reference sequence). There are 14 residues in the CDR3. V lost 5 bases to trimming and J lost 3 bases, with 9 bases between them. The DNA of the CDR3 is TGTGCCAGCAGTTCGGGGGTTGGGGCCAACGTCCTGACTTTC. It specifies CASSSGVGANVLTF.

J is TRBJ1-2 and V is TRBV20-1; TRBD1 aligns across 9 bases. The trim removed 3 bases at V and 2 bases at J, leaving 7 bases unmatched. The length of the CDR3 is 15 residues. Germline CDR1 is DFQATT and CDR2 is SNEGSKA (reference sequence). The CDR3 coding sequence is TGCAGTGCTAGTCGAGGGACAGGGCTAAACTATGGCTACACCTTC. It translates to CSASRGTGLNYGYTF.

The chain links TRBV3-1 (or the pseudogene TRBV3-2) to TRBJ1-2, with 7 bases matching TRBD1. This CDR3 has 17 residues. The V and J ends lost 2 bases and 0 bases, in that order; junction bases with no gene match: 9. In germline, CDR1 is LGHDT, CDR2 YNNKEL (reference sequence). The DNA for the CDR3 is TGTGCCAGCAGCCAACCGCCGCGAGGACAGGCTAACTATGGCTACACCTTC. Its protein product is CASSQPPRGQANYGYTF.

The V gene is TRBV30, the J gene TRBJ2-1; either TRBD1 or TRBD2 may supply D (5 bases each). The germline CDR1 and CDR2 sequences are GTSNPN and SVGIG (reference sequence). The CDR3 has 15 residues. The V end lost 0 bases, the J end lost 0 bases, and 9 bases lay between the germline ends. The CDR3 nucleotides are TGTGCCTGGAGTGTTCGGGGCCGCTCCTACAATGAGCAGTTCTTC. As protein: CAWSVRGRSYNEQFF.

The rearrangement uses TRBV6-1 and TRBJ2-3; D may be TRBD1 (5 bases). This CDR3 is 14 amino acids long. Germline V gene lookup returns CDR1 MNHNS and CDR2 SASEGT. Trimming took 4 bases from V and 2 from J, leaving 10 bases between them. The CDR3 sequence: CASSALDNTDTQYF. CDR3 nucleotides: TGTGCCAGCAGTGCCCTGGACAACACAGATACGCAGTATTTT.

This rearrangement joins TRBV10-3 to TRBJ1-2; D might be TRBD1 (5 bases). V gave up 0 bases and J gave up 3 bases, with 11 bases separating them. CDR1 and CDR2 from the germline V gene are ENHRY and SYGVKD. This CDR3 has 15 residues. Here the CDR3 reads CAISESTPGHYGYTF. In DNA form, the CDR3 reads TGTGCCATCAGTGAGTCTACCCCGGGACACTATGGCTACACCTTC.

The chain couples TRBV19 to TRBJ1-5, with D perhaps TRBD1 (6 bases). The CDR3 sequence is 13 residues long. Germline values: CDR1 LNHDA, CDR2 SQIVND (reference sequence). Trimming shortened V by 4 bases and J by 6 bases, and 10 bases separated the two germline ends. This CDR3 is CASSTQGRQPQHF. The CDR3, as DNA: TGTGCCAGTAGTACACAGGGACGTCAGCCCCAGCATTTT. Full variable domain (rest looked up from reference TRBV19 and TRBJ1-5): DGGITQSPKYLFRKEGQNVTLSCEQNLNHDAMYWYRQDPGQGLRLIYYSQIVNDFQKGDIAEGYSVSREKKESFPLTVTSAQKNPTAFYLCASSTQGRQPQHFGDGTRLSIL.

In nucleotides, the CDR3 is TGCGCCAGCAGCCACACAGGGCACACTGAAGCTTTCTTT. Protein: CASSHTGHTEAFF. The rearrangement uses TRBV4-1 and TRBJ1-1, with D possibly matching TRBD1 (6 bases). This CDR3 has 13 amino acids. Germline V gene sequence: CDR1 MGHRA, CDR2 YSYEKL. Trimming took off 3 bases at V and 3 bases at J, with 8 bases between the two ends.

This chain links TRBV3-1 (or the pseudogene TRBV3-2) with TRBJ1-5; D gene uncertain. The CDR3 extends over 12 amino acids. CDR1 is LGHDT and CDR2 is YNNKEL in the germline V gene (reference sequence). V was cut by 1 base and J by 9 bases, with 7 bases left in between. The CDR3 reads CASSQGGPPQHF. The CDR3 DNA follows: TGTGCCAGCAGCCAAGGAGGGCCGCCCCAGCATTTT.

The chain uses TRBV27 and TRBJ1-2; 8 bases agree with TRBD1. The ends lost 6 bases at V and 3 bases at J; junction bases unmatched: 6. This CDR3 is 14 amino acids long. Germline V gene sequence: CDR1 MNHEY, CDR2 SMNVEV (reference sequence). As DNA, the CDR3 is TGTGCCAGCAGCGGACAGGGAAAGGACTATGGCTACACCTTC. Residues: CASSGQGKDYGYTF.

This chain connects TRBV20-1 to TRBJ1-1, with 9 bases fitting TRBD1. The CDR3 extends over 15 amino acids. The V segment lost 3 bases and the J segment 1 base; nucleotides outside the gene matches: 6. Germline values: CDR1 DFQATT, CDR2 SNEGSKA (reference sequence). The DNA for the CDR3 is TGCAGTGCTAGTCTCGGGGACAGGGCGAACACTGAAGCTTTCTTT. Translation: CSASLGDRANTEAFF.

This chain joins TRBV3-1 (or the pseudogene TRBV3-2) and TRBJ1-1; TRBD1 agrees at 7 bases. The CDR3 is made up of 14 amino acids. Germline V lookup: CDR1 LGHDT, CDR2 YNNKEL (reference sequence). The V segment lost 5 bases and the J segment 2 bases; nucleotides outside the gene matches: 5. In nucleotides, the CDR3 is TGTGCCAGCAGCTGGGACAGTTCCAACACTGAAGCTTTCTTT. This codes for CASSWDSSNTEAFF.